Each of the 10 T cell receptor beta chains below was sequenced from the same sample in a study of glioma-infiltrating T cells after dendritic cell vaccination. Using immunoSEQ multiplex PCR, the repertoire was profiled, and TCRdb retains in-frame clones only, with some absent. This sample has roughly 100,000 clones, with roughly 76% found just once. The sample was blood, taken before dendritic cell vaccination. Receptors originate from a human donor with glioblastoma.

The J gene is TRBJ2-7, the V gene TRBV19; maybe TRBD2 (6 bases). From germline, CDR1 is LNHDA and CDR2 SQIVND (reference sequence). CDR3 size: 11 residues. Trimming stripped 7 bases from V and 6 bases from J, with 10 bases between. The CDR3: CASTHGSEQYF. CDR3 nucleotides: TGTGCCAGTACTCACGGGAGCGAGCAGTACTTC.

Points on this clone: One end of the junction is discordant with germline, which a read error may explain. The sample carries other DNA sequences with the same CDR3. For the CDR3, the DNA is TGTGTCAGCAGCCATGCGCCAAGCCCCCTCTACGAGCAGTACTTC. Amino acids: CVSSHAPSPLYEQYF. The chain recombines TRBV11-3 with TRBJ2-7; D is unresolved. CDR3 length equals 15 residues. Germline CDR1 is SGHNT and CDR2 is YENEEA.

J is TRBJ1-6 and V is TRBV7-3, with a tentative D call TRBD1 (5 bases). This CDR3 comprises 15 residues. Between the trimmed V and J ends, which lost 1 base and 2 bases, there was a span of 6 bases. The germline CDR1 and CDR2 sequences are SGHTA and FQGTGA. Written as DNA, the CDR3 is TGTGCCAGCAGCTTAAAGGGGCCCTATAATTCACCCCTCCACTTT. Its protein is CASSLKGPYNSPLHF.

The chain couples TRBV6-1 to TRBJ2-3; TRBD2 matches 8 bases. The trim removed 8 bases at V and 4 bases at J, leaving 8 bases unmatched. Germline-derived CDR1 and CDR2 are MNHNS and SASEGT. The CDR3 sequence is 14 residues long. The CDR3 DNA sequence: TGTGCCAGCCAGGCCGGGGGGGCCGCAGATACGCAGTATTTT. This translates into CASQAGGAADTQYF.

The V gene is TRBV10-3, the J gene TRBJ2-2; TRBD1 matches at 7 bases. The V segment lost 10 bases and the J segment 0 bases; nucleotides outside the gene matches: 5. The CDR3 length is 14 residues. Germline values: CDR1 ENHRY, CDR2 SYGVKD. The DNA for the CDR3 is TGTGCCACCAGGGGGAGACCGAACACCGGGGAGCTGTTTTTT. Protein sequence: CATRGRPNTGELFF.

The chain is built from TRBV6-6 and TRBJ1-1, with D unclear. Germline V gene sequence: CDR1 MNHNY, CDR2 SVGAGI (reference sequence). The CDR3 has 14 amino acids. V lost 0 bases to trimming and J lost 4 bases, with 9 bases between them. For the CDR3, the DNA is TGTGCCAGCAGTTACTCTCCGGGAGCCACTGAAGCTTTCTTT. Protein: CASSYSPGATEAFF.

The sample holds one count of this clone. This chain links TRBV5-4 with TRBJ1-1; the match to TRBD1 covers 8 bases. V trimming: 4 bases; J trimming: 4 bases; junction bases outside the gene matches: 6. CDR1 is SGHNT and CDR2 is YYREEE in the germline V gene (reference sequence). The length of the CDR3 is 14 residues. CDR3 in amino acids: CASSPTGVGTEAFF. In DNA form, the CDR3 reads TGTGCCAGCAGCCCGACAGGGGTCGGCACTGAAGCTTTCTTT.

With respect to this clone: This specimen includes other DNA sequences encoding the same CDR3. This CDR3 is CASSLGGPYNEQFF. The CDR3 bases are TGCGCCAGCAGCCTGGGAGGCCCTTACAATGAGCAGTTCTTC. The rearrangement links TRBV5-1 to TRBJ2-1; weak D call: TRBD2 (6 bases). CDR3 size: 14 residues. Trimming removed 4 bases at V and 4 bases at J, with 12 bases between. CDR1 is SGHRS and CDR2 is YFSETQ in the germline V gene.

V usage is TRBV5-1 and J usage is TRBJ2-1, with D uncertain. The germline V gene encodes CDR1 SGHRS and CDR2 YFSETQ. Trimming left V 0 bases short and J 0 bases short, with 7 bases between. The CDR3 is 15 residues long. CDR3 in DNA: TGCGCCAGCAGCTTGGAATCGAGCTCCTACAATGAGCAGTTCTTC. Protein product: CASSLESSSYNEQFF.

The rearrangement uses TRBV7-9 and TRBJ1-6; 7 bases line up with TRBD1. The J segment lost 5 bases and the V segment lost 0 bases, leaving 4 bases of the junction unmatched. The CDR3 is made up of 16 amino acids. Germline V gene lookup returns CDR1 SEHNR and CDR2 FQNEAQ (reference sequence). In DNA, the CDR3 is TGTGCCAGCAGCTTAGCCCGGACAGGCAATAATTCACCCCTCCACTTT. Its translation: CASSLARTGNNSPLHF.